Reported below is one TCR beta chain. Germline CDR1 SGHVS, CDR2 FQNEAQ. V was cut by 3 bases and J by 0 bases, with 7 bases left in between. The CDR3 length is 14 residues. Sequenced by immunoSEQ multiplex PCR; TCRdb stores in-frame clones only, minus some. The data contain more than 70,000 clones, roughly nine tenths of them singletons. These data belong to a study of T cell responses to AZD1222 COVID-19 vaccine. The sample was peripheral blood, taken 28 days after the second AZD1222 dose. This chain uses TRBV7-8 with TRBJ2-3, with unresolved D. The sequence derives from an adult who received the AZD1222 COVID-19 vaccine. The CDR3 spells CASSLSSSTDTQYF. CDR3 DNA: TGTGCCAGCAGCTTGTCATCTAGCACAGATACGCAGTATTTT.